Below are 7 T cell receptor beta chains sequenced from a single sample in a study of tumor-infiltrating lymphocytes in primary liver carcinoma. Synthesis of TCR beta cDNA was carried out from approximately 500 ng total RNA with a constant-region primer. A slightly modified ARM-PCR protocol with three nested multiplex PCR rounds produced these TCR beta libraries. The study ran its first two PCR rounds for around 9 cycles each, using TRBV1-TRBV30 forward primers and a C-beta reverse primer. TCRdb re-derived calls from the multiplex PCR reads in MiXCR, one entry per CDR3 protein. The sample lists 150,000 to 200,000 distinct CDR3 sequences, about 61% occurring once. Alongside blood RNA obtained from unsorted whole blood, germline DNA was also extracted. The sequenced material came from peripheral blood. The receptors shown here come from a woman in her sixties with primary liver carcinoma and hepatitis B virus infection.

With regard to this clonotype: This clone may be a read error of a much larger clone one base away. The chain uses TRBV10-3 and TRBJ2-7; TRBD2 matches 10 bases. The germline gives CDR1 ENHRY, CDR2 SYGVKD. The V segment lost 9 bases and the J segment 5 bases; nucleotides outside the gene matches: 7. The CDR3 runs to 13 residues. Here the CDR3 DNA reads TGTGCCATGGGGACTAGCGAGAGCCACGAGCAGTACTTC. Translation gives CAMGTSESHEQYF.

This clonotype was observed once. The chain carries TRBV5-1 and TRBJ2-7; the D gene is possibly TRBD1 (5 bases). This CDR3 has 14 residues. Germline CDR1 is SGHRS and CDR2 is YFSETQ. Trimming shortened V by 0 bases and J by 6 bases, and 13 bases separated the two germline ends. CDR3 DNA: TGCGCCAGCAGCTTGGGTGGAGTAGGGGCCGAGCAGTACTTC. Amino acids: CASSLGGVGAEQYF.

With regard to this clonotype: Because it lacks the conserved phenylalanine or tryptophan at the end, this CDR3 is likely a read error. V gene TRBV11-2 combines with J gene TRBJ1-1; D gene uncertain. Germline CDR1 and CDR2: SGHAT and FQNNGV. This CDR3 has 14 residues. The chain's CDR3 is CTSSFLDKNTEAFV. CDR3 bases: TGTACCAGCAGCTTTCTCGACAAGAACACTGAAGCTTTCGTT.

Note on this clonotype: A much larger clone sits a single nucleotide away, making a read error possible. V usage is TRBV29-1 and J usage is TRBJ1-2, with 8 positions matching TRBD1. The germline CDR1 and CDR2 sequences are SQVTM and ANQGSEA. CDR3 length equals 13 residues. DNA of the CDR3: TGCTGCGTTGTTACAGGGGGTCGCTATGGCTACACCTTC. Protein product: CCVVTGGRYGYTF.

To note about this clonotype: The CDR3 ends on some other residue instead of the conserved phenylalanine or tryptophan, so this is likely a read error. This rearrangement joins TRBV6-5 to TRBJ2-1; the D call may be TRBD1 or TRBD2 (5 bases each). CDR3 length equals 13 residues. Germline V gene data show CDR1 as MNHEY and CDR2 as SVGAGI. The CDR3 nucleotides are TGTGCCGGCAGTTACGGGGCGTACAATGAGCAGTTCCTC. Protein sequence: CAGSYGAYNEQFL.

This clonotype was counted only a few times. One junction end disagrees with the germline gene, perhaps due to a read error. The chain links TRBV12-3 or TRBV12-4 to TRBJ1-4, with D maybe TRBD1 (5 bases). This CDR3 region has 13 residues. CDR3 DNA sequence: TGTGCCAGCAGTTTGGCAGGGACTGAAGAACTGTTTTTT. The encoded protein is CASSLAGTEELFF.

V gene TRBV11-2 combines with J gene TRBJ2-7, with 8 bases lining up with TRBD2. This CDR3 contains 16 residues. The V segment lost 6 bases and the J segment 6 bases; nucleotides outside the gene matches: 16. From germline, CDR1 is SGHAT and CDR2 FQNNGV. CDR3 region: CASSYCGRTWGSEQYF. The DNA for the CDR3 is TGTGCCAGCAGTTACTGCGGGAGGACCTGGGGAAGCGAGCAGTACTTC.